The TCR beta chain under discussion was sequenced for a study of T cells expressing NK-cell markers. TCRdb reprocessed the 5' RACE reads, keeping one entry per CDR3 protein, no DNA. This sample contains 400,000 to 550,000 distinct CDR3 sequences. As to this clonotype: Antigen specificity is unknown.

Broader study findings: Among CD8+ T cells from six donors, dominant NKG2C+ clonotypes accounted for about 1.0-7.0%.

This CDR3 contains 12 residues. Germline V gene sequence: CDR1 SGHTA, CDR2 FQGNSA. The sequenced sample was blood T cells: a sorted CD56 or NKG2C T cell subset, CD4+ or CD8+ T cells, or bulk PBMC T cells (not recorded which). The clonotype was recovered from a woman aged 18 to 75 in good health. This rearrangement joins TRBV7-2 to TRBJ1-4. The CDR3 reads CASSVATEKLFF.